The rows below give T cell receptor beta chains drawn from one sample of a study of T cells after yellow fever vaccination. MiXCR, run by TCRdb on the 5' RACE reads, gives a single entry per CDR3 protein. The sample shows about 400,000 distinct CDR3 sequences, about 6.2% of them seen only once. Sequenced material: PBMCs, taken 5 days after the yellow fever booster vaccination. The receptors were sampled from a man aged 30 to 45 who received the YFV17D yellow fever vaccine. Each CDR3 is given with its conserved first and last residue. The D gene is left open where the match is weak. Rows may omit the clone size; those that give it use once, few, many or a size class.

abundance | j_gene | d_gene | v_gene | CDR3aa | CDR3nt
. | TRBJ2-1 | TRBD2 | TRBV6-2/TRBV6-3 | CASSGLAGGPTKYNEQFF | TGTGCCAGCAGTGGGCTAGCGGGAGGGCCGACCAAATACAATGAGCAGTTCTTC
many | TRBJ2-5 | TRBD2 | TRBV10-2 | CASMLAGDSQYF | TGCGCCAGCATGCTAGCGGGAGACTCCCAGTACTTC
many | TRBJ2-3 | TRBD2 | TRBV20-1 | CSASRTSGRGDTQYF | TGCAGTGCTTCCCGGACTAGCGGCCGCGGGGATACGCAGTATTTT
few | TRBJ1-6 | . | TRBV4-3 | CASSQEPLTNSPLHF | TGCGCCAGCAGCCAAGAACCGCTTACTAATTCACCCCTCCACTTT
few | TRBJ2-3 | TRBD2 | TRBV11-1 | CASSSPATSGRISDTQYF | TGTGCCAGCAGCTCGCCGGCGACTAGCGGGAGAATCTCAGATACGCAGTATTTT
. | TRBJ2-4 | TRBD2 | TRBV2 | CASSETAGRGNIQYF | TGTGCCAGCAGTGAAACAGCAGGGCGGGGGAACATTCAGTACTTC
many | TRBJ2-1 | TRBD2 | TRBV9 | CASNGGRPGNEQFF | TGTGCCAGCAACGGCGGGAGGCCGGGGAATGAGCAGTTCTTC
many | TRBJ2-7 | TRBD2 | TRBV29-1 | CSVALAGGSSYEQYF | TGCAGCGTTGCCCTAGCGGGAGGGAGCTCCTACGAGCAGTACTTC
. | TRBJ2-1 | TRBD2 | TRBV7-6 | CASSLVAGVLNEQFF | TGTGCCAGCAGCTTAGTTGCGGGAGTTCTTAATGAGCAGTTCTTC
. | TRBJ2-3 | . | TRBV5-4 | CASSPDARPQVQYF | TGTGCCAGCAGCCCGGACGCTCGACCCCAGGTGCAGTATTTT
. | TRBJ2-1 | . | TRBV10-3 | CAITPGAGEQFF | TGTGCCATCACCCCGGGTGCGGGAGAGCAGTTCTTC
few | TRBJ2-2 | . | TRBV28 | CASSFGYPFTGELFF | TGTGCCAGCAGTTTCGGCTACCCATTCACCGGGGAGCTGTTTTTT
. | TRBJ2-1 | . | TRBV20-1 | CSPSYNEQFF | TGCAGCCCTAGTTACAATGAGCAGTTCTTC
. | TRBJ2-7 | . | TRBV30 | CAWSVFSPYEQYF | TGTGCCTGGAGTGTATTCAGTCCCTACGAGCAGTACTTC
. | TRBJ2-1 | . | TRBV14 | CASSHGRTNPVYNEQFF | TGTGCCAGCAGCCATGGGAGGACTAACCCCGTCTACAATGAGCAGTTCTTC
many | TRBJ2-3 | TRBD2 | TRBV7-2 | CASSLFASGTPTGTQYF | TGTGCCAGCAGCTTATTTGCAAGCGGGACCCCGACGGGGACGCAGTATTTT
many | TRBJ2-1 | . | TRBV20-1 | CSARGHNEQFF | TGCAGTGCTAGAGGTCACAATGAGCAGTTCTTC
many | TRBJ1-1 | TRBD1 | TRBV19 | CASKDRWTGRAEAFF | TGTGCCAGTAAGGATCGGTGGACAGGGAGGGCTGAAGCTTTCTTT
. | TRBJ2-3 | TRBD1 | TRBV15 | CATSRDPRGQGTDTQYF | TGTGCCACCAGCAGAGACCCCCGGGGACAGGGGACAGATACGCAGTATTTT
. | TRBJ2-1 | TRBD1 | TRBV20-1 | CSALGQGHNEQFF | TGCAGTGCTCTGGGACAGGGGCACAATGAGCAGTTCTTC
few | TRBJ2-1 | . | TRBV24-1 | CATSDQKNNEQFF | TGTGCCACCAGTGATCAGAAAAACAATGAGCAGTTCTTC
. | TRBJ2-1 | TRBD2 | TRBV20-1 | CSVMLAGVALTNEQFF | TGCAGTGTCATGCTAGCGGGAGTGGCCCTAACCAATGAGCAGTTCTTC
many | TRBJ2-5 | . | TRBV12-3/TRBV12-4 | CASSSEVAETQYF | TGTGCCAGCAGTTCCGAGGTTGCAGAGACCCAGTACTTC
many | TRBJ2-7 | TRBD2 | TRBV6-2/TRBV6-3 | CASSTTSGTSYEQYF | TGTGCCAGCAGTACTACTAGCGGAACCTCCTACGAGCAGTACTTC
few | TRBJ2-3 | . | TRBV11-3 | CASSLDLKEDTQYF | TGTGCCAGCAGCTTAGATCTAAAGGAGGATACGCAGTATTTT
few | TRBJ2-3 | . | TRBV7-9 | CASSAWSLASTDTQYF | TGTGCCAGCAGTGCCTGGAGCCTGGCGAGCACAGATACGCAGTATTTT
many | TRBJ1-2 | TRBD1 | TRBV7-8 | CASSDRDSYYGYTF | TGTGCCAGCAGCGACAGGGACAGTTACTATGGCTACACCTTC
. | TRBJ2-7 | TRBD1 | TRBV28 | CASSRPGTGGYEQYF | TGTGCCAGCAGCCGTCCCGGGACAGGGGGATACGAGCAGTACTTC